This T cell receptor (beta chain) was documented in a study of blood T cell dynamics during melanoma immunotherapy. Study-level background: Metastatic melanoma patients received first-line pembrolizumab or nivolumab plus ipilimumab.

This CDR3 has 13 amino acids. V was pared by 0 bases and J by 6 bases, with 8 bases between. The V gene's germline CDR1 is LNHDA and CDR2 SQIVND (reference sequence). Every bulk PBMC sample received the same 350 ng of DNA. Produced via immunoSEQ multiplex PCR; TCRdb's table is partial and in-frame only. The sample consists of about 8,200 clones, around nine tenths of them appearing once. This sample's time point: week 3, after first cycle of checkpoint inhibitor. Samples come from before therapy and from week 3 after the first blockade cycle. Disease control meant complete response, partial response or stable disease at 12 weeks.

This rearrangement joins TRBV19 to TRBJ1-2; no reliable D call. The TCR comes from a human donor with melanoma. The sample here was blood, taken from a patient treated with checkpoint blockade. The CDR3 DNA reads TGTGCCAGTAGTATAGAAGTAAGGAATGGCTACACCTTC. Translating it yields CASSIEVRNGYTF.